What follows are 26 T cell receptor beta chains derived from one specimen sequenced in a study of lymphopenia after photon versus proton radiotherapy. Sequencing was performed with immunoSEQ multiplex PCR; in TCRdb, only in-frame clones are kept and a portion is missing. The sample yields some 33,000 clones, 85% to 90% seen once. The source was peripheral blood, collected from a patient treated with photon-based radiotherapy. The receptors were gathered from a woman aged 45 to 65 with pancreatic cancer.

V is TRBV4-2 and J is TRBJ2-3; D is uncertain. Trimming removed 6 bases at V and 3 bases at J, with 13 bases between. This CDR3 spans 14 amino acids. Germline assignment: CDR1 LGHNA and CDR2 YNFKEQ. The CDR3 spells CASSPELETDTQYF. Here the CDR3 DNA reads TGTGCCAGCAGTCCGGAGTTGGAGACAGATACGCAGTATTTT.

V gene TRBV5-1 combines with J gene TRBJ1-1; D is possibly TRBD1 (5 bases). The germline CDR1 and CDR2 sequences are SGHRS and YFSETQ. Trimming took 4 bases from V and 4 from J, leaving 14 bases between them. CDR3 size: 14 residues. This CDR3 is CASSPGVGGTEAFF. The CDR3, as DNA: TGCGCCAGCAGCCCCGGGGTGGGGGGCACTGAAGCTTTCTTT.

Details on this clone: At one of its ends the junction is not consistent with the germline gene, which may arise from a read error. The CDR3 reads CSVEGLGESNEQYF. The DNA of the CDR3 is TGCAGCGTGGAAGGGTTGGGGGAGTCGAACGAGCAGTACTTC. The chain joins TRBV29-1 to TRBJ2-7; TRBD1 or TRBD2 may be the D gene (5 bases each). Germline V gene lookup returns CDR1 SQVTM and CDR2 ANQGSEA. CDR3 length: 14 amino acids.

This clone was observed a handful of times. This chain uses TRBV28 with TRBJ2-7; D possibly corresponds to TRBD2 (5 bases). Deletions cut 4 bases from V and 5 bases from J, with 12 bases between. CDR3 size: 13 residues. Germline V CDR1 and CDR2: MDHEN, SYDVKM. CDR3 residues: CASSSPGVNEQYF. The CDR3 DNA follows: TGTGCCAGCAGTTCCCCCGGGGTCAACGAGCAGTACTTC.

This chain uses TRBV5-1 with TRBJ2-1; D unresolved. The CDR3 length is 13 residues. Trimming took off 4 bases at V and 5 bases at J, with 10 bases between the two ends. From germline, CDR1 is SGHRS and CDR2 YFSETQ. This chain's CDR3 is CASSPDADNEQFF. The CDR3, as DNA: TGCGCCAGCAGCCCGGACGCAGACAATGAGCAGTTCTTC.

The chain carries TRBV5-6 and TRBJ1-2; perhaps TRBD1 as D (6 bases). Trimming took off 4 bases at V and 6 bases at J, with 16 bases between the two ends. Germline values: CDR1 SGHDT, CDR2 YYEEEE. The CDR3 covers 14 residues. The CDR3 bases are TGTGCCAGCAGCCCCACTACAGGGACCCATGGCTACACCTTC. As protein: CASSPTTGTHGYTF.

Here the CDR3 DNA reads TGTGCCAGCAGCGTTGGGGGAGGAGGCACAGATACGCAGTATTTT. This encodes CASSVGGGGTDTQYF. The genes are TRBV9 and TRBJ2-3, with D possibly matching TRBD2 (6 bases). From germline, CDR1 is SGDLS and CDR2 YYNGEE. This CDR3 has 15 residues. Deletions cut 2 bases from V and 1 base from J, with 11 bases between. Combining the CDR3 with reference TRBV9 and TRBJ2-3 gives the whole variable domain DSGVTQTPKHLITATGQRVTLRCSPRSGDLSVYWYQQSLDQGLQFLIQYYNGEERAKGNILERFSAQQFPDLHSELNLSSLELGDSALYFCASSVGGGGTDTQYFGPGTRLTVL.

J is TRBJ2-7 and V is TRBV28; D is uncertain. This CDR3 region has 16 residues. The germline gives CDR1 MDHEN, CDR2 SYDVKM. Trimming shortened V by 5 bases and J by 2 bases, and 19 bases separated the two germline ends. The chain's CDR3 is CASSLVPDGDTYEQYF. The CDR3 DNA sequence: TGTGCCAGCAGTCTAGTCCCGGACGGAGATACCTACGAGCAGTACTTC. The full variable domain, in which reference TRBV28 and TRBJ2-7 provide the parts outside the CDR3, is DVKVTQSSRYLVKRTGEKVFLECVQDMDHENMFWYRQDPGLGLRLIYFSYDVKMKEKGDIPEGYSVSREKKERFSLILESASTNQTSMYLCASSLVPDGDTYEQYFGPGTRLTVT.

The V gene is TRBV7-2, the J gene TRBJ2-5; no clear D gene. The CDR3 contains 12 residues. Germline lookup yields CDR1 SGHTA and CDR2 FQGNSA. The V end lost 5 bases, the J end lost 6 bases, and 10 bases lay between the germline ends. CDR3 coding DNA: TGTGCCAGCAGCACCGGGTCGAAGACCCAGTACTTC. Amino acids: CASSTGSKTQYF.

The rearrangement uses TRBV19 and TRBJ2-7; 12 bases match TRBD2. Trimming took 4 bases from V and 5 from J; bases not matched to a gene: 12. This CDR3 has 17 amino acids. From germline, CDR1 is LNHDA and CDR2 SQIVND (reference sequence). The chain's CDR3 is CASSKTKPGLAGHEQYF. The DNA of the CDR3 is TGTGCCAGTAGTAAGACAAAACCGGGACTAGCGGGTCACGAGCAGTACTTC.

In nucleotides, the CDR3 is TGTGCCAGCTCACCCACCTGGACTAGCGGAAATTCGGGAGAGACCCAGTACTTC. As protein: CASSPTWTSGNSGETQYF. The rearrangement uses TRBV18 and TRBJ2-5; 10 nucleotides line up with TRBD2. V lost 3 bases, J lost 4 bases, and 14 bases stayed unmatched. The CDR3 has 18 residues. In germline, CDR1 is KGHSH, CDR2 LQKENI. The full variable domain, rest sourced from reference TRBV18 and TRBJ2-5, is NAGVMQNPRHLVRRRGQEARLRCSPMKGHSHVYWYRQLPEEGLKFMVYLQKENIIDESGMPKERFSAEFPKEGPSILRIQQVVRGDSAAYFCASSPTWTSGNSGETQYFGPGTRLLVL.

The chain employs TRBV18 and TRBJ2-7, with 12 bases that match TRBD2. This CDR3 has 15 amino acids. V shed 7 bases, J shed 0 bases, and the junction held 4 bases outside the gene matches. Per germline, CDR1 KGHSH and CDR2 LQKENI. The CDR3 DNA reads TGTGCCAGCTACCCGGGACTAGCGGGCTCCTACGAGCAGTACTTC. Translation gives CASYPGLAGSYEQYF.

This chain links TRBV11-2 with TRBJ1-1, with 7 positions matching TRBD1. Per germline, CDR1 SGHAT and CDR2 FQNNGV. The J segment lost 1 base and the V segment lost 5 bases, leaving 7 bases of the junction unmatched. The CDR3 covers 15 residues. Here the CDR3 DNA reads TGTGCCAGCAGCGGATTCCGGGACAGGAACACTGAAGCTTTCTTT. Amino acid sequence: CASSGFRDRNTEAFF.

This clone was detected once. The genes are TRBV15 and TRBJ1-1, with D hard to call. The CDR3 sequence is 14 residues long. CDR1 is LNHNV and CDR2 is YYDKDF in the germline V gene (reference sequence). The V and J ends lost 0 bases and 1 base respectively, with 6 bases between them. Here the CDR3 reads CATSRDQPNTEAFF. The CDR3 nucleotides read TGTGCCACCAGCAGAGATCAACCGAACACTGAAGCTTTCTTT.

V usage is TRBV11-2 and J usage is TRBJ2-1; TRBD2 aligns across 8 bases. Germline values: CDR1 SGHAT, CDR2 FQNNGV. J was trimmed by 8 bases and V by 0 bases; bases with no gene match: 6. The CDR3 runs 15 residues. CDR3 DNA sequence: TGTGCCAGCAGCTTAGAGGGTAGCGGGACCGATGAGCAGTTCTTC. Translated: CASSLEGSGTDEQFF.

The CDR3 loop is CASSQARLAGYNEQFF. The CDR3 bases are TGCGCCAGCAGCCAAGCGAGACTAGCGGGTTACAATGAGCAGTTCTTC. This chain links TRBV4-3 with TRBJ2-1, with TRBD2 matching 10 bases. V lost 1 base to trimming and J lost 4 bases; unmatched junction nucleotides: 4. From germline, CDR1 is LGHNA and CDR2 YSLEER. This CDR3 is 16 amino acids long.

The chain employs TRBV28 and TRBJ2-1; 7 nucleotides agree with TRBD2. Per the germline V gene, CDR1 is MDHEN and CDR2 is SYDVKM. J lost 5 bases, V lost 7 bases, and 8 bases had no gene match. The CDR3 consists of 14 residues. The CDR3 region is CASIKGEGNNEQFF. CDR3 nucleotide sequence: TGTGCCAGCATTAAAGGGGAGGGTAACAATGAGCAGTTCTTC. Together with reference TRBV28 and TRBJ2-1, the CDR3 gives the full variable domain: DVKVTQSSRYLVKRTGEKVFLECVQDMDHENMFWYRQDPGLGLRLIYFSYDVKMKEKGDIPEGYSVSREKKERFSLILESASTNQTSMYLCASIKGEGNNEQFFGPGTRLTVL.

The chain carries TRBV25-1 and TRBJ2-7; D not certain. There are 16 residues in the CDR3. The germline V and J ends were trimmed by 2 bases and 0 bases, with 14 bases remaining between them. Germline loops: CDR1 MGHDK, CDR2 SYGVNS. The CDR3 protein is CASSEKWSAPSYEQYF. CDR3 DNA: TGTGCCAGCAGTGAAAAGTGGAGCGCCCCCTCCTACGAGCAGTACTTC.

The V gene is TRBV29-1, the J gene TRBJ1-4, with no clear D. V was pared by 7 bases and J by 6 bases, with 6 bases between. Germline CDR1 is SQVTM and CDR2 is ANQGSEA. The CDR3 consists of 10 residues. CDR3 sequence reads: CSAADEKLFF. As DNA, the CDR3 is TGCAGCGCGGCGGATGAAAAACTGTTTTTT.

This clone was counted a single time. V is TRBV11-3 and J is TRBJ2-7, with 7 bases aligning to TRBD2. Germline lookup yields CDR1 SGHNT and CDR2 YENEEA. The CDR3 is 15 amino acids. After removal of 8 bases from V and 2 bases from J, the junction contained 12 bases not matched to a gene. CDR3 bases: TGTGCCAGCGCAGCAGCAGCGGGACGAACCTACGAGCAGTACTTC. Translation gives CASAAAAGRTYEQYF.

The rearrangement links TRBV15 to TRBJ2-3; no reliable D call. In germline, CDR1 is LNHNV, CDR2 YYDKDF (reference sequence). V was cut by 7 bases and J by 0 bases, with 14 bases left in between. This CDR3 region has 15 residues. The CDR3 DNA is TGTGCCACCAACCCATACCCTAGTAGCACAGATACGCAGTATTTT. It yields the protein CATNPYPSSTDTQYF. The whole variable domain, filled in from reference TRBV15 and TRBJ2-3, reads DAMVIQNPRYQVTQFGKPVTLSCSQTLNHNVMYWYQQKSSQAPKLLFHYYDKDFNNEADTPDNFQSRRPNTSFCFLDIRSPGLGDTAMYLCATNPYPSSTDTQYFGPGTRLTVL.

CDR3 sequence reads: CASSSTTGGFTEAFF. CDR3 DNA sequence: TGTGCCAGCAGCTCTACGACAGGGGGGTTCACTGAAGCTTTCTTT. The chain combines TRBV7-2 with TRBJ1-1, with 9 bases that match TRBD1. V was clipped by 4 bases and J by 4 bases; unmatched bases: 7. The CDR3 has 15 residues. Germline V CDR1 and CDR2: SGHTA, FQGNSA.

This chain uses TRBV21-1 with TRBJ2-1. TRBV21-1 is a listed pseudogene. This CDR3 has 13 amino acids. This CDR3 reads CASTYLRDNEQFF. As DNA, the CDR3 is TGTGCCAGCACCTATCTTAGGGACAATGAGCAGTTCTTC.

The chain links TRBV19 to TRBJ2-3; 7 positions match TRBD2. The ends lost 2 bases at V and 3 bases at J; junction bases unmatched: 23. Per the germline V gene, CDR1 is LNHDA and CDR2 is SQIVND (reference sequence). The CDR3 has 21 residues. DNA of the CDR3: TGTGCCAGTAGTATATACGCGGGAGAGGCAGCATGGACCGAAGGAACAGATACGCAGTATTTT. As protein: CASSIYAGEAAWTEGTDTQYF.

The chain joins TRBV10-3 to TRBJ2-5, with 10 bases that match TRBD2. The CDR3 is made up of 17 amino acids. The germline V gene has CDR1 ENHRY and CDR2 SYGVKD. Trimming cost V 3 bases and J 5 bases; bases outside gene matches: 12. The CDR3 reads CAISDPALAGVAETQYF. The CDR3 bases are TGTGCCATCAGTGACCCTGCGCTAGCGGGAGTAGCGGAGACCCAGTACTTC.

This clone was seen a handful of times. The V gene is TRBV27, the J gene TRBJ1-1; the D is unclear. Trimming shortened V by 5 bases and J by 4 bases, and 11 bases separated the two germline ends. CDR3 length: 13 amino acids. Germline V gene data show CDR1 as MNHEY and CDR2 as SMNVEV (reference sequence). The CDR3 reads CASSPGRSTEAFF. For the CDR3, the DNA is TGTGCCAGCAGTCCGGGTAGAAGCACTGAAGCTTTCTTT.